This is a list of T cell receptor beta chains from one sample in a study of blood T cell repertoires in COVID-19. The data were produced by immunoSEQ multiplex PCR, yet TCRdb's version contains in-frame clones alone and is incomplete. Of roughly 200,000 clones listed, approximately 88% are singletons. The sequenced sample consisted of peripheral blood. These TCRs come from a woman aged 40-49 years with COVID-19, enrolled during active disease. CDR3s include the opening cysteine and the closing phenylalanine or tryptophan. The D gene is left open where the match is weak. The size entry is marked missing in some rows and otherwise reads once, few, many or a size class.

D gene: NA; V gene: TRBV7-9; clone size: few; J gene: TRBJ1-1; CDR3 DNA: TGTGCCAGCAGCGTCTCGAACACTGAAGCTTTCTTT; CDR3 protein: CASSVSNTEAFF
D gene: NA; V gene: TRBV10-1; clone size: NA; J gene: TRBJ2-7; CDR3 DNA: TGCGCCAGCAGTGAGTATGGCAATACCTACGAGCAGTACTTC; CDR3 protein: CASSEYGNTYEQYF
D gene: TRBD2; V gene: TRBV5-1; clone size: once; J gene: TRBJ2-1; CDR3 DNA: TGCGCCAGCAGCTTGGAGTCTAGCGGATACAATGAGCAGTTCTTC; CDR3 protein: CASSLESSGYNEQFF
D gene: NA; V gene: TRBV6-5; clone size: NA; J gene: TRBJ2-1; CDR3 DNA: TGTGCCAGCAGATATACTAGTTACAATGAGCAGTTCTTC; CDR3 protein: CASRYTSYNEQFF
D gene: NA; V gene: TRBV9; clone size: once; J gene: TRBJ1-1; CDR3 DNA: TGTGCCAGCAGCATTCTCATCCCAGGAGGTTTGAGCACTGAAGCTTTCTTT; CDR3 protein: CASSILIPGGLSTEAFF
D gene: TRBD2; V gene: TRBV9; clone size: NA; J gene: TRBJ2-3; CDR3 DNA: TGTGCCAGCAGCGGTAGTAGCGGGAGGAACACAGATACGCAGTATTTT; CDR3 protein: CASSGSSGRNTDTQYF
D gene: TRBD1; V gene: TRBV12-5; clone size: once; J gene: TRBJ1-1; CDR3 DNA: TGTGCTAGTGTCCTGACAGGGGAAAACACTGAAGCTTTCTTT; CDR3 protein: CASVLTGENTEAFF
D gene: TRBD1; V gene: TRBV6-5; clone size: few; J gene: TRBJ1-4; CDR3 DNA: TGTGCCAGCAGGCCTACAGGGGGCTGGGGTGAAAAACTGTTTTTT; CDR3 protein: CASRPTGGWGEKLFF
D gene: TRBD1; V gene: TRBV5-1; clone size: NA; J gene: TRBJ1-1; CDR3 DNA: TGCGCCAGCAGCTTGGACCTCGCGACAGGGTTAGGTGAAGCTTTCTTT; CDR3 protein: CASSLDLATGLGEAFF
D gene: NA; V gene: TRBV7-6; clone size: few; J gene: TRBJ2-7; CDR3 DNA: TGTGCCAGCAGCTTATTCCGTGACGAGCAGTACTTC; CDR3 protein: CASSLFRDEQYF
D gene: TRBD2; V gene: TRBV10-3; clone size: NA; J gene: TRBJ2-7; CDR3 DNA: TGTGCCATCAGTGACTTCGGGACTAGCGGACCCTACGAGCAGTACTTC; CDR3 protein: CAISDFGTSGPYEQYF
D gene: TRBD1; V gene: TRBV11-1; clone size: NA; J gene: TRBJ1-1; CDR3 DNA: TGTGCCAGCAGCCCACAGGGGGAGGCTTTCTTT; CDR3 protein: CASSPQGEAFF
D gene: NA; V gene: TRBV7-3; clone size: NA; J gene: TRBJ1-2; CDR3 DNA: TGTGCCAGCAGCCCCACCGCCCAGAGTCTGACCGGGGGCTACACCTTC; CDR3 protein: CASSPTAQSLTGGYTF
D gene: TRBD1; V gene: TRBV14; clone size: NA; J gene: TRBJ1-6; CDR3 DNA: TGTGCCAGCAGCCAAGTAGGCAGGGGGTTCTCCTATAATTCACCCCTCCACTTT; CDR3 protein: CASSQVGRGFSYNSPLHF
D gene: NA; V gene: TRBV9; clone size: NA; J gene: TRBJ1-4; CDR3 DNA: TGTGCCAGCAGCGACGACAGGTCCCTCTCTTATGAAAAACTGTTTTTT; CDR3 protein: CASSDDRSLSYEKLFF
D gene: TRBD2; V gene: TRBV7-9; clone size: NA; J gene: TRBJ2-3; CDR3 DNA: TGTGCCAGCAGTCCACCTTATGGCGGGGGGGCCTTTCGGGCAGATACGCAGTATTTT; CDR3 protein: CASSPPYGGGAFRADTQYF
D gene: NA; V gene: TRBV3-1/TRBV3-2; clone size: NA; J gene: TRBJ2-1; CDR3 DNA: TGTGCCAGCAGCCAAATTCTCGAGCAGTTCTTC; CDR3 protein: CASSQILEQFF
D gene: NA; V gene: TRBV2; clone size: NA; J gene: TRBJ1-5; CDR3 DNA: TGTGCCAGCGGCTCGGGTCCAAATCAGCCCCAGCATTTT; CDR3 protein: CASGSGPNQPQHF
D gene: NA; V gene: TRBV24-1; clone size: NA; J gene: TRBJ1-1; CDR3 DNA: TGTGCCACGGCCGAGCCGGGAGCTTTCTTT; CDR3 protein: CATAEPGAFF
D gene: NA; V gene: TRBV7-8; clone size: NA; J gene: TRBJ2-3; CDR3 DNA: TGTGCCAGCAGCTTAGACTCGGGGGTTACGCAGTATTTT; CDR3 protein: CASSLDSGVTQYF
D gene: NA; V gene: TRBV6-5; clone size: NA; J gene: TRBJ1-1; CDR3 DNA: TGTGCCTTGGAACGACTCCTGGAGGCTTTCTTT; CDR3 protein: CALERLLEAFF
D gene: NA; V gene: TRBV5-4; clone size: few; J gene: TRBJ1-3; CDR3 DNA: TGTGCCAGCAGCTGGGAGCGGTCCTCTGGAAACACCATATATTTT; CDR3 protein: CASSWERSSGNTIYF
D gene: NA; V gene: TRBV11-2; clone size: NA; J gene: TRBJ1-2; CDR3 DNA: TGTGCCAGCAGCTTAGGACAGTTCTATGGCTACACCTTC; CDR3 protein: CASSLGQFYGYTF
D gene: NA; V gene: TRBV7-9; clone size: NA; J gene: TRBJ1-2; CDR3 DNA: TGTGCCAGCAGGCCGGGGAGAGAGGAAGGCTACACCTTC; CDR3 protein: CASRPGREEGYTF
D gene: NA; V gene: TRBV6-5; clone size: NA; J gene: TRBJ1-3; CDR3 DNA: TGTGCCAGCAGCAAACTTGACTCTGGAAACACCATATATTTT; CDR3 protein: CASSKLDSGNTIYF
D gene: NA; V gene: TRBV3-1/TRBV3-2; clone size: NA; J gene: TRBJ1-2; CDR3 DNA: TGTGCCAGCAGCCAAGTTTCCGGGATTGGCTACACCTTC; CDR3 protein: CASSQVSGIGYTF
D gene: NA; V gene: TRBV19; clone size: NA; J gene: TRBJ1-5; CDR3 DNA: TGTGCCAGCACCGTCGGGAATCAGCCCCAGCATTTT; CDR3 protein: CASTVGNQPQHF
D gene: TRBD1; V gene: TRBV6-4; clone size: NA; J gene: TRBJ1-2; CDR3 DNA: TGTGCCAGCAGTGCCAGGGGGGCGTTTGGCTACACCTTC; CDR3 protein: CASSARGAFGYTF
D gene: TRBD2; V gene: TRBV5-1; clone size: NA; J gene: TRBJ2-1; CDR3 DNA: TGCGCCAGCAGCTTAAGCGGACTAGCTAAAAATGAGCAGTTCTTC; CDR3 protein: CASSLSGLAKNEQFF
D gene: NA; V gene: TRBV3-1/TRBV3-2; clone size: NA; J gene: TRBJ1-3; CDR3 DNA: TGTGCCAGCAGCCCCCAGGGGACAGGAAACACCATATATTTT; CDR3 protein: CASSPQGTGNTIYF
D gene: NA; V gene: TRBV4-2; clone size: NA; J gene: TRBJ1-5; CDR3 DNA: TGTGCCAGCAGCCAAGCTGAGGAGAGGTCTCAGCCCCAGCATTTT; CDR3 protein: CASSQAEERSQPQHF
D gene: NA; V gene: TRBV5-6; clone size: NA; J gene: TRBJ1-3; CDR3 DNA: TGTGCCAGCAGCTTGAGGGGAGGGCGCAACACCATATATTTT; CDR3 protein: CASSLRGGRNTIYF
D gene: NA; V gene: TRBV27; clone size: NA; J gene: TRBJ1-2; CDR3 DNA: TGTGCCAGCTTCATCCCAGGCTATGGCTACACCTTC; CDR3 protein: CASFIPGYGYTF
D gene: NA; V gene: TRBV3-1/TRBV3-2; clone size: NA; J gene: TRBJ2-5; CDR3 DNA: TGTGCCAGCAGCCAAGATATCGGCGGGAAACAGACCCAGTACTTC; CDR3 protein: CASSQDIGGKQTQYF
D gene: TRBD1; V gene: TRBV27; clone size: NA; J gene: TRBJ1-2; CDR3 DNA: TGTGCCAGCAGACTCATCCCGTCCGTAGGCAGGGGGGACTATGGCTACACCTTC; CDR3 protein: CASRLIPSVGRGDYGYTF
D gene: NA; V gene: TRBV4-1; clone size: NA; J gene: TRBJ1-5; CDR3 DNA: TGCGCCAGCAGCCAAGAGGACAGCCATCAGCCCCAGCATTTT; CDR3 protein: CASSQEDSHQPQHF
D gene: TRBD1; V gene: TRBV11-2; clone size: NA; J gene: TRBJ1-6; CDR3 DNA: TGTGCCAGCAGCCCTCGACCGGACAGGATTAATTCACCCCTCCACTTT; CDR3 protein: CASSPRPDRINSPLHF
D gene: TRBD1; V gene: TRBV14; clone size: NA; J gene: TRBJ1-3; CDR3 DNA: TGTGCCAGCAGCTGGGACAGCTCTGGAAACACCATATATTTT; CDR3 protein: CASSWDSSGNTIYF
D gene: TRBD1; V gene: TRBV2; clone size: NA; J gene: TRBJ1-2; CDR3 DNA: TGTGCCAGCAGTGAGGGGGGACAGGGGAGCGGCTACACCTTC; CDR3 protein: CASSEGGQGSGYTF
D gene: NA; V gene: TRBV5-8; clone size: NA; J gene: TRBJ2-6; CDR3 DNA: TGTGCCAGCAGCCGAAGCTCGATCTCTGGGGCCAACGTCCTGACTTTC; CDR3 protein: CASSRSSISGANVLTF